The next 23 T cell receptor beta chains were all read from a single sample in a study of blood T cell repertoires in COVID-19. The assay was immunoSEQ multiplex PCR, and TCRdb's table has in-frame clones only and misses some. The data hold some 300,000 clones, with about 91% observed a single time. The specimen sequenced was peripheral blood. These receptors were taken from a woman aged 25 to 39 who had recovered from COVID-19.

This clone has only one observation. The chain combines TRBV29-1 with TRBJ2-7; weak D call: TRBD2 (6 bases). The CDR3 loop spans 12 amino acids. The germline V gene has CDR1 SQVTM and CDR2 ANQGSEA. Trimming pared 4 bases from V and 7 bases from J, leaving 14 bases between. The DNA for the CDR3 is TGCAGCGTTGTAAGTCAGGGAGGAGAGCAGTACTTC. The encoded protein is CSVVSQGGEQYF.

J is TRBJ2-7 and V is TRBV7-2; 7 bases map to TRBD1. The CDR3 is 14 residues long. Germline-derived CDR1 and CDR2 are SGHTA and FQGNSA. Losses at the gene ends were 3 bases for V and 0 bases for J; bases not matched to a gene: 2. The DNA of the CDR3 is TGTGCCAGCAGCTTGGGACAGAGCTCCTACGAGCAGTACTTC. Its translation: CASSLGQSSYEQYF.

A remark on this clone: The same CDR3 arises from other DNA sequences in this sample as well. The chain uses TRBV12-3 or TRBV12-4 and TRBJ2-1, with no clear D. Deletions cut 2 bases from V and 7 bases from J, with 6 bases between. The CDR3 spans 12 residues. This CDR3 is CASSLRLNEQFF. CDR3 in DNA: TGTGCCAGCAGTTTACGTCTGAATGAGCAGTTCTTC.

The genes are TRBV28 and TRBJ1-4, with 9 bases fitting TRBD1. The V segment lost 4 bases and the J segment 8 bases; nucleotides outside the gene matches: 8. The CDR3 length is 15 residues. Germline values: CDR1 MDHEN, CDR2 SYDVKM. The CDR3 loop is CASSYRGRIGEKLFF. Here the CDR3 DNA reads TGTGCCAGCAGTTACAGGGGGCGTATAGGGGAAAAACTGTTTTTT.

As regards this clone: At the DNA level, this CDR3 is encoded by other sequences in the same sample as well. The gene calls are TRBV7-3 and TRBJ2-5; maybe TRBD1 (7 bases). Per the germline V gene, CDR1 is SGHTA and CDR2 is FQGTGA. CDR3 length: 13 residues. Trimming pared 5 bases from V and 5 bases from J, leaving 12 bases between. The CDR3 nucleotides read TGTGCCAGCAGCCTAGCAGGGGGGGAGACCCAGTACTTC. It yields the protein CASSLAGGETQYF.

The chain combines TRBV11-2 with TRBJ2-7; unclear D gene. This CDR3 has 12 amino acids. CDR1 is SGHAT, CDR2 FQNNGV, per germline. The V end lost 2 bases, the J end lost 7 bases, and 9 bases lay between the germline ends. The chain's CDR3 is CASSLNSGEQYF. The CDR3 nucleotides read TGTGCCAGCAGCTTAAACTCGGGTGAGCAGTACTTC.

The chain links TRBV5-1 to TRBJ1-3, with D uncertain. In germline, CDR1 is SGHRS, CDR2 YFSETQ. Trimming removed 4 bases at V and 2 bases at J, with 13 bases between. The CDR3 is 15 amino acids. The CDR3 DNA reads TGCGCCAGCAGCCCGGCGGTCGCTACTGGAAACACCATATATTTT. It yields the protein CASSPAVATGNTIYF.

The chain joins TRBV18 to TRBJ1-3; D gene unclear. This CDR3 is built from 16 residues. V was shortened by 0 bases and J by 0 bases, with 9 bases between the two germline ends. Germline assignment: CDR1 KGHSH and CDR2 LQKENI. The CDR3 coding sequence is TGTGCCAGCTCACCACCGGCCGGGAGCTCTGGAAACACCATATATTTT. Translating it yields CASSPPAGSSGNTIYF.

This clone was observed a single time. V usage is TRBV18 and J usage is TRBJ2-5; D may be TRBD1 (5 bases). With 2 bases removed from V and 3 bases from J, the gap between germline ends came to 7 bases. The CDR3 sequence is 13 residues long. Per the germline V gene, CDR1 is KGHSH and CDR2 is LQKENI. CDR3 in DNA: TGTGCCAGCTCACCAGCCAGGGAAGAGACCCAGTACTTC. Amino acid sequence: CASSPAREETQYF.

The rearrangement uses TRBV5-1 and TRBJ2-7; 7 bases line up with TRBD1. The J segment lost 1 base and the V segment lost 1 base, leaving 5 bases of the junction unmatched. Germline values: CDR1 SGHRS, CDR2 YFSETQ. The CDR3 has 15 residues. Here the CDR3 DNA reads TGCGCCAGCAGCTTGTACAACAGGGGATCCTACGAGCAGTACTTC. Amino acids: CASSLYNRGSYEQYF. Variable domain in full (rest from reference TRBV5-1 and TRBJ2-7): KAGVTQTPRYLIKTRGQQVTLSCSPISGHRSVSWYQQTPGQGLQFLFEYFSETQRNKGNFPGRFSGRQFSNSRSEMNVSTLELGDSALYLCASSLYNRGSYEQYFGPGTRLTVT.

This clone came up a few times. This chain connects TRBV5-4 to TRBJ2-2; 7 bases fit TRBD1. J was trimmed by 0 bases and V by 10 bases; bases with no gene match: 12. The germline V gene encodes CDR1 SGHNT and CDR2 YYREEE (reference sequence). The CDR3 totals 16 residues. CDR3 coding DNA: TGTGCCTCGACTAAAAGGGGGCGAACGAACACCGGGGAGCTGTTTTTT. It translates to CASTKRGRTNTGELFF.

This clone was seen a single time. This chain links TRBV7-9 with TRBJ1-1; D gene ambiguous. Germline loops: CDR1 SEHNR, CDR2 FQNEAQ (reference sequence). There are 14 residues in the CDR3. Trimming removed 5 bases from V and 1 base from J, with 11 bases in between. CDR3 in DNA: TGTGCCAGCAGCCTCGACAACCGGAACACTGAAGCTTTCTTT. Translating gives CASSLDNRNTEAFF.

The chain links TRBV7-2 to TRBJ2-1; tentative D call: TRBD2 (6 bases). The CDR3 contains 15 residues. V gave up 1 base and J gave up 6 bases, with 13 bases separating them. Germline V gives CDR1 SGHTA, CDR2 FQGNSA. CDR3 sequence: CASSLVDSGFNEQFF. The CDR3, as DNA: TGTGCCAGCAGCTTAGTCGATAGCGGCTTCAATGAGCAGTTCTTC.

V gene TRBV24-1 combines with J gene TRBJ1-2; D is undetermined. The CDR3 covers 13 residues. V was cut by 3 bases and J by 0 bases, with 4 bases left in between. Germline V gene sequence: CDR1 KGHDR, CDR2 SFDVKD. CDR3 sequence: CATSDTTNYGYTF. CDR3 coding DNA: TGTGCCACCAGTGATACTACTAACTATGGCTACACCTTC.

The chain uses TRBV11-1 and TRBJ1-1; 7 bases line up with TRBD1. This CDR3 comprises 15 residues. Germline V gene lookup returns CDR1 SGHAT and CDR2 FQDESV (reference sequence). Trimming at V came to 4 bases and at J to 3 bases, leaving 8 bases not matched to a gene. The CDR3 reads CASSWARGFDTEAFF. CDR3 DNA sequence: TGTGCCAGCAGCTGGGCCAGGGGGTTTGACACTGAAGCTTTCTTT.

This chain joins TRBV4-1 and TRBJ2-1; 7 nucleotides match TRBD1. CDR1 and CDR2 (germline): MGHRA, YSYEKL. This CDR3 region has 17 residues. V dropped 5 bases and J dropped 4; count of bases not matched to a gene: 14. The CDR3 sequence: CASSATSGQKVYNEQFF. The CDR3 DNA reads TGCGCCAGCAGCGCAACGTCGGGACAGAAGGTGTACAATGAGCAGTTCTTC.

The chain employs TRBV6-5 and TRBJ1-6; D is uncertain. Trimming took 6 bases from V and 9 from J, leaving 15 bases between them. The CDR3 length is 14 residues. The germline V gene has CDR1 MNHEY and CDR2 SVGAGI. The CDR3 is CASSNGVSVSPLHF. The CDR3 region has the DNA TGTGCCAGCAGCAACGGGGTTTCGGTTTCACCCCTCCACTTT.

The chain joins TRBV9 to TRBJ2-5; D gene ambiguous. Germline CDR1 is SGDLS and CDR2 is YYNGEE. This CDR3 is built from 14 residues. The V end lost 0 bases, the J end lost 5 bases, and 11 bases lay between the germline ends. CDR3 residues: CASSVGWAKETQYF. The CDR3, as DNA: TGTGCCAGCAGCGTAGGGTGGGCCAAGGAGACCCAGTACTTC.

V gene TRBV24-1 combines with J gene TRBJ2-3; 9 bases agree with TRBD1. This CDR3 is 17 amino acids long. Trimming took 4 bases from V and 1 from J; bases not matched to a gene: 8. CDR1 KGHDR and CDR2 SFDVKD come from the germline V gene. The CDR3 DNA is TGTGCCACCAGTGACATGGGACAGGGCGACGGCACAGATACGCAGTATTTT. This codes for CATSDMGQGDGTDTQYF.

The chain has TRBV6-1 and TRBJ1-1; no clear D gene. The CDR3 is 11 amino acids. Germline assignment: CDR1 MNHNS and CDR2 SASEGT. Deletions cut 4 bases from V and 8 bases from J, with 8 bases between. The CDR3 sequence is CASSVGEEAFF. The CDR3 nucleotides are TGTGCCAGCAGTGTCGGGGAGGAAGCTTTCTTT.

The chain combines TRBV5-6 with TRBJ1-1, with D possibly being TRBD1 (5 bases). The ends were cut back, 5 bases at V and 0 bases at J, with 8 bases in the middle. CDR1 is SGHDT, CDR2 YYEEEE, per germline. The CDR3 extends over 13 amino acids. CDR3 amino acids: CASRGRLNTEAFF. CDR3 in DNA: TGTGCCAGCAGGGGGCGCTTGAACACTGAAGCTTTCTTT. The full variable domain, with the rest looked up from reference TRBV5-6 and TRBJ1-1, is DAGVTQSPTHLIKTRGQQVTLRCSPKSGHDTVSWYQQALGQGPQFIFQYYEEEERQRGNFPDRFSGHQFPNYSSELNVNALLLGDSALYLCASRGRLNTEAFFGQGTRLTVV.

This clone has just a few counts. The sample carries other DNA sequences with the same CDR3. The chain recombines TRBV20-1 with TRBJ1-3, with D hard to call. The germline gives CDR1 DFQATT, CDR2 SNEGSKA (reference sequence). The V and J ends lost 3 bases and 5 bases respectively, with 5 bases between them. This CDR3 comprises 11 residues. The CDR3 protein is CSARGRNTIYF. Here the CDR3 DNA reads TGCAGTGCTAGGGGCCGAAACACCATATATTTT.

This clone has only a few counts. The chain employs TRBV5-6 and TRBJ1-6; D gene unclear. The germline V and J ends were trimmed by 4 bases and 1 base, with 21 bases remaining between them. Germline CDR1 reads SGHDT; CDR2 reads YYEEEE. This CDR3 is 19 amino acids long. The CDR3 here is CASSPERTWAGSYNSPLHF. The CDR3 nucleotides are TGTGCCAGCAGCCCGGAAAGGACGTGGGCGGGATCCTATAATTCACCCCTCCACTTT.